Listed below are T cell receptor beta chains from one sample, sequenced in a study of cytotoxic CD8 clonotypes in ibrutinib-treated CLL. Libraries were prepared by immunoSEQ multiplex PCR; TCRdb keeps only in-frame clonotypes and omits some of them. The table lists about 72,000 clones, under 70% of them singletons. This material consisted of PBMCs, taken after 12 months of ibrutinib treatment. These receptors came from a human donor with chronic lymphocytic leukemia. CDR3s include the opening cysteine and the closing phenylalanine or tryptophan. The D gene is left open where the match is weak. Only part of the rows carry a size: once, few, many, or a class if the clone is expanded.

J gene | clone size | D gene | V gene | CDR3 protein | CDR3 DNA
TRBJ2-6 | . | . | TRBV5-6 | CASSLGRELSRANVLTF | TGTGCCAGCAGCTTGGGACGTGAATTGAGTAGGGCCAACGTCCTGACTTTC
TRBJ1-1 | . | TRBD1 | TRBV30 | CAWKGARTNTEAFF | TGTGCCTGGAAGGGGGCCAGAACGAACACTGAAGCTTTCTTT
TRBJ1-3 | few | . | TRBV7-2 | CASSGAGGSGNTIYF | TGTGCCAGCAGCGGAGCGGGGGGATCTGGAAACACCATATATTTT
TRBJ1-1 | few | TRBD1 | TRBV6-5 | CASTRGAPNTEAFF | TGTGCCAGCACCAGGGGGGCCCCCAACACTGAAGCTTTCTTT
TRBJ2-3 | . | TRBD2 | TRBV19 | CASSIGLAGGTDTQYF | TGTGCCAGTAGTATAGGACTAGCGGGGGGCACAGATACGCAGTATTTT
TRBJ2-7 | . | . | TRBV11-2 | CASSSGEGWGEQYF | TGTGCCAGCAGCTCAGGCGAGGGTTGGGGCGAGCAGTACTTC
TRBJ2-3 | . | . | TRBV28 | CASVEAGGRTDTQYF | TGTGCCAGCGTTGAGGCTGGCGGCCGCACAGATACGCAGTATTTT
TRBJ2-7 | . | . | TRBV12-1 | CASSRSRDGKPYEQYF | TGTGCCAGCAGCCGATCCCGGGACGGAAAACCCTACGAGCAGTACTTC
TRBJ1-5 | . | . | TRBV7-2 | CASSLARNQPQHF | TGTGCCAGCAGCTTAGCCCGAAATCAGCCCCAGCATTTT
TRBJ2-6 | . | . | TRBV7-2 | CASSFWSGRRANVLTF | TGTGCCAGCAGCTTTTGGTCGGGTCGGAGGGCCAACGTCCTGACTTTC
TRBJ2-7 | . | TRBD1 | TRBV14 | CASSRQGTYEQYF | TGTGCCAGCAGCCGACAGGGAACCTACGAGCAGTACTTC
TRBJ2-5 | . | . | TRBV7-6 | CASSLAPTAYQETQYF | TGTGCCAGCAGCTTAGCGCCTACGGCGTACCAAGAGACCCAGTACTTC
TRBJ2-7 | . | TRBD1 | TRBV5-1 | CASSLGQGIYEQYF | TGCGCCAGCAGCTTGGGACAGGGTATCTACGAGCAGTACTTC
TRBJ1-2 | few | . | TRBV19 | CASSLLAAYGYTF | TGTGCCAGTAGTCTTTTGGCAGCCTATGGCTACACCTTC
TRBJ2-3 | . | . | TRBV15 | CATSRDWGGRIDTQYF | TGTGCCACCAGCAGAGATTGGGGGGGGCGAATAGATACGCAGTATTTT
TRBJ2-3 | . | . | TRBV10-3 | CAIRLAPDTGTNKGDTQYF | TGTGCCATCAGACTGGCGCCGGACACCGGGACGAACAAAGGGGATACGCAGTATTTT
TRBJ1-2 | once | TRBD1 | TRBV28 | CASVTGADYGYTF | TGTGCCAGCGTGACAGGGGCGGACTATGGCTACACCTTC
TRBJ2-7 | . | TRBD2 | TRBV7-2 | CASSVGSGTSGGYYEQYF | TGTGCCAGCAGCGTAGGATCCGGGACTAGCGGGGGATACTACGAGCAGTACTTC
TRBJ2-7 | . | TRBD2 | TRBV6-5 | CASSTRTSGTYEQYF | TGTGCCAGCAGTACACGGACTAGCGGGACCTACGAGCAGTACTTC
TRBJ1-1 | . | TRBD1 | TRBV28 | CASTQDRGGTEAFF | TGTGCCAGCACCCAGGACAGGGGAGGCACTGAAGCTTTCTTT
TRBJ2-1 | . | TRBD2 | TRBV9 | CASSPSLGTSGHNEQFF | TGTGCCAGCAGTCCTAGTCTGGGGACTAGCGGACACAATGAGCAGTTCTTC
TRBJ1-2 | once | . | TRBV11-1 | CASSAGWYGYTF | TGTGCCAGCAGCGCAGGGTGGTATGGCTACACCTTC
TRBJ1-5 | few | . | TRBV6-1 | CASSEAGGSNQPQHF | TGTGCCAGCAGTGAAGCGGGGGGGTCCAATCAGCCCCAGCATTTT
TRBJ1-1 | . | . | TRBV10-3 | CAISESRLNTEAFF | TGTGCCATCAGTGAGTCGAGGCTGAACACTGAAGCTTTCTTT
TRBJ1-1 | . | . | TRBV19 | CASSTPDGNTEAFF | TGTGCCAGTAGTACCCCGGACGGGAACACTGAAGCTTTCTTT
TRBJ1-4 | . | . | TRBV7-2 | CASSSTGTYNEKLFF | TGTGCCAGCAGCTCGACCGGGACGTATAATGAAAAACTGTTTTTT
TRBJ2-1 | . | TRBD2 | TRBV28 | CASSPPASGGAQFF | TGTGCCAGCAGTCCTCCGGCTAGCGGGGGGGCCCAGTTCTTC
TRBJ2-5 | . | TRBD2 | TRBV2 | CASISGGFMETQYF | TGTGCCAGCATTAGCGGGGGGTTCATGGAGACCCAGTACTTC
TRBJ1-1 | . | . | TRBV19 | CASSPLDLGRTEAFF | TGTGCCAGTAGTCCCCTGGACCTGGGGAGGACTGAAGCTTTCTTT
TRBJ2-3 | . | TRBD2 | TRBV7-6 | CASSLIPLAGGTDTQYF | TGTGCCAGCAGCTTAATTCCTTTAGCGGGGGGCACAGATACGCAGTATTTT
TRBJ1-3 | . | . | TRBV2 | CASSPLQPGNTIYF | TGTGCCAGCAGTCCCCTGCAGCCTGGAAACACCATATATTTT
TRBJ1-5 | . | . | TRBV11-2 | CASSPGELPNQPQHF | TGTGCCAGCAGCCCCGGAGAACTCCCGAATCAGCCCCAGCATTTT
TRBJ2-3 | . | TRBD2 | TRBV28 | CASSLGIAGGTTDTQYF | TGTGCCAGCAGTTTAGGAATAGCGGGGGGAACCACAGATACGCAGTATTTT
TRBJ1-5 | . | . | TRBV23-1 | CAPQRDCFSNQPQHF | TGCGCCCCTCAGAGGGACTGTTTTAGCAATCAGCCCCAGCATTTT
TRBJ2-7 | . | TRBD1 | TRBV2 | CASSGQGSSYEQYF | TGTGCCAGCAGTGGACAGGGGAGCTCCTACGAGCAGTACTTC
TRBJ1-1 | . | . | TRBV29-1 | CSVGDTASEAFF | TGCAGCGTTGGGGACACCGCATCTGAAGCTTTCTTT
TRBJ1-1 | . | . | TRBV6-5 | CASSFPTGRGTEAFF | TGTGCCAGCAGTTTCCCCACAGGGAGGGGCACTGAAGCTTTCTTT
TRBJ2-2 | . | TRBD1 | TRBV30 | CAWARTGDTGELFF | TGTGCCTGGGCCCGGACAGGGGACACCGGGGAGCTGTTTTTT
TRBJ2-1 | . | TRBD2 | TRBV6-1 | CASSEGTSGGNYNEQFF | TGTGCCAGCAGTGAGGGGACTAGCGGGGGAAACTACAATGAGCAGTTCTTC
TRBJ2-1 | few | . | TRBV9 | CASSVAGVYYNEQFF | TGTGCCAGCAGCGTAGCCGGAGTATACTACAATGAGCAGTTCTTC
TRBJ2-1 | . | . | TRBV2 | CASSKREVNYNEQFF | TGTGCCAGCAGCAAGCGCGAGGTTAACTACAATGAGCAGTTCTTC
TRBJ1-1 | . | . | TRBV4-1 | CASSQAGLVMNTEAFF | TGCGCCAGCAGCCAAGCGGGGCTGGTGATGAACACTGAAGCTTTCTTT
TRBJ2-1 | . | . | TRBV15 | CATSRESSYNEQFF | TGTGCCACCAGCAGAGAGAGCTCCTACAATGAGCAGTTCTTC
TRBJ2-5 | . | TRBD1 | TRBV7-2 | CASSITGAWETQYF | TGTGCCAGCAGCATAACAGGGGCCTGGGAGACCCAGTACTTC
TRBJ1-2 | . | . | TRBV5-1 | CASSFGKSYGYTF | TGCGCCAGCAGCTTCGGGAAAAGCTATGGCTACACCTTC
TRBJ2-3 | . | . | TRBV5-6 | CASSLDVGSGTDTQYF | TGTGCCAGCAGCTTGGATGTGGGGTCGGGCACAGATACGCAGTATTTT
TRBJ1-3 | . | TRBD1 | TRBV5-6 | CASSLARPGTGGSGNTIYF | TGTGCCAGCAGCTTGGCTCGTCCCGGGACAGGGGGCTCTGGAAACACCATATATTTT
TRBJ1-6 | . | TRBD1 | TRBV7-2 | CASSYQTGNNSPLHF | TGTGCCAGCAGCTACCAGACAGGGAATAATTCACCCCTCCACTTT
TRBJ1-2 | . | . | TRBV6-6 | CASSYRAAGGYTF | TGTGCCAGCAGTTATCGAGCGGCCGGAGGCTACACCTTC
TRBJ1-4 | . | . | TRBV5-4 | CASSLTGSGATNEKLFF | TGTGCCAGCAGCTTAACAGGGTCCGGAGCAACTAATGAAAAACTGTTTTTT
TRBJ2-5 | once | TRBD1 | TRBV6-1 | CASSVGQSQETQYF | TGTGCCAGCAGCGTGGGACAGTCACAAGAGACCCAGTACTTC
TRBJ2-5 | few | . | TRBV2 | CASSEMTTQETQYF | TGTGCCAGCAGTGAAATGACAACCCAAGAGACCCAGTACTTC
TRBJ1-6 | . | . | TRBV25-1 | CASSEYITGDSYNSPLHF | TGTGCCAGCAGTGAATATATAACGGGCGACTCCTATAATTCACCCCTCCACTTT
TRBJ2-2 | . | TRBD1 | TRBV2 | CASSEDGTAANTGELFF | TGTGCCAGCAGTGAAGACGGGACAGCCGCGAACACCGGGGAGCTGTTTTTT
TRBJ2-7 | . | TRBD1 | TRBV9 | CASSPGQGDLEQYF | TGTGCCAGCAGCCCAGGACAGGGGGACCTCGAGCAGTACTTC
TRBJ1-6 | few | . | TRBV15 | CATSRGGFDYNSPLHF | TGTGCCACCAGCAGAGGAGGGTTCGACTATAATTCACCCCTCCACTTT
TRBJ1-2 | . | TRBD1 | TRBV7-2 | CASTGQGANYGYTF | TGTGCCAGCACCGGACAGGGGGCAAACTATGGCTACACCTTC
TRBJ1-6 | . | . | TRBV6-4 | CASSDRDSNSPLHF | TGTGCCAGCAGTGATCGGGACTCTAATTCACCCCTCCACTTT
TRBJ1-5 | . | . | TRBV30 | CAWSVPRTAPGQPQHF | TGTGCCTGGAGTGTACCAAGGACAGCCCCGGGTCAGCCCCAGCATTTT
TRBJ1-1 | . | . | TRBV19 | CASSIVGGNTEAFF | TGTGCCAGTAGTATAGTGGGTGGGAACACTGAAGCTTTCTTT